The text below deals with one T cell receptor beta chain. What it recognizes is unknown. V was cut by 7 bases and J by 1 base, with 10 bases left in between. This CDR3 comprises 12 residues. The germline V gene encodes CDR1 SQVTM and CDR2 ANQGSEA. Quantitative 5'-RACE with molecular barcodes generated TCR beta libraries. A single record per CDR3 protein comes from TCRdb applying MiXCR to the 5' RACE reads. Of 150,000 to 200,000 distinct CDR3 sequences listed, roughly 34% are singletons. The sample belongs to a study of CD8 T cells in ankylosing spondylitis. Study-wide results and limits: Clones tied to disease were said to be significantly enriched in matched ankylosing spondylitis synovial fluid. One TCR beta motif, made up of roughly 8 highly homologous variants, appeared characteristic of ankylosing spondylitis blood. Disease-linked clones bore a CD8+ phenotype and were relatively rare in peripheral blood.

The chain has TRBV29-1 and TRBJ1-1; TRBD1 is a possible D gene (5 bases). The sequence was collected from a male donor with ankylosing spondylitis. Input material: synovial fluid, either unsorted or a sorted T cell fraction (not recorded which). The CDR3: CSGSRGNTEAFF. In nucleotides, the CDR3 is TGCAGCGGATCGAGGGGGAACACTGAAGCTTTCTTT. The whole variable domain, remainder taken from reference TRBV29-1 and TRBJ1-1, is SAVISQKPSRDICQRGTSLTIQCQVDSQVTMMFWYRQQPGQSLTLIATANQGSEATYESGFVIDKFPISRPNLTFSTLTVSNMSPEDSSIYLCSGSRGNTEAFFGQGTRLTVV.